The T cell receptor beta chain under discussion was sequenced for a study of cytomegalovirus exposure and HLA in healthy donors. Study-wide results and limits: Through in vitro validation, three CMV-associated chains were shown to be specific for CMV antigens. The classifier reportedly diagnosed cytomegalovirus status with high specificity and sensitivity. Cytomegalovirus-associated status was assigned to 164 TCR beta chains.

Deletions cut 5 bases from V and 0 bases from J, with 17 bases between. Per germline, CDR1 LNHDA and CDR2 SQIVND (reference sequence). The CDR3 runs 17 residues. As for this clone: Its antigen is unknown.

It was the roughly 130-subject validation cohort, separate from the roughly 700-subject first cohort, to which the donors belonged. The method was immunoSEQ multiplex PCR; TCRdb's version includes in-frame clones alone and lacks a portion of them. This table has about 63,000 clones, roughly 90% appearing once. Sequencing input: PBMCs. V is TRBV19 and J is TRBJ2-1, with D tentatively TRBD2 (5 bases). This clonotype was obtained from a woman in her late teens or twenties in good health and CMV-seronegative. Here the CDR3 reads CASSADFASGSYNEQFF. The CDR3 coding sequence is TGTGCCAGTAGTGCTGACTTCGCCAGCGGCTCCTACAATGAGCAGTTCTTC.